The present T cell receptor (beta chain) was sequenced within a study of cytomegalovirus exposure and HLA in healthy donors. Though probably carrying unrecorded immune exposures, donors were nominally healthy at sampling. 60 Vbeta and 13 Jbeta primers were used in PCR. TCRdb's copy holds only in-frame clones and misses some; the assay was immunoSEQ multiplex PCR. The sample lists roughly 180,000 clones, 84% occurring once. CDR3 length: 14 residues. Germline lookup yields CDR1 SGHDT and CDR2 YYEEEE. After removal of 3 bases from V and 4 bases from J, the junction contained 4 bases not matched to a gene. Of note for this clone: Its antigen is not identified.

The study's findings and limits: The study reported that TCR beta sequences accurately predicted HLA-A and HLA-B alleles in most subjects. Rare TCR sequences dominated, though some public TCRs recurred in many donors. Clonal expansion, a later analysis showed, was greater in HLA-associated TCR beta chains than in equally common others.

The clonotype was recovered from a man aged 25-45 years in good health and CMV-seronegative. Sample: PBMCs. The chain is built from TRBV5-6 and TRBJ2-7, with 10 bases aligning to TRBD1. CDR3 coding DNA: TGTGCCAGCAGCTCGACAGGGGGCGTTTACGAGCAGTACTTC. The encoded protein is CASSSTGGVYEQYF.